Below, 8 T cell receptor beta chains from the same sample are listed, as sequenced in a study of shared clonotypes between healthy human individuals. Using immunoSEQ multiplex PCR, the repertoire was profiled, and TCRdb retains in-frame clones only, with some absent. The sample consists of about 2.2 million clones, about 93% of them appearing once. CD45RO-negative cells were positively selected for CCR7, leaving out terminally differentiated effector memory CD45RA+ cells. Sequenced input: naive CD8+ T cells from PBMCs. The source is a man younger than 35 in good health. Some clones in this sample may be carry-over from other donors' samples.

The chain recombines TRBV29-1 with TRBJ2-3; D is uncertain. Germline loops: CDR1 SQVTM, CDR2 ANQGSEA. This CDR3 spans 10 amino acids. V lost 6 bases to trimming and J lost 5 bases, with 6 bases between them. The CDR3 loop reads CSVTLDTQYF. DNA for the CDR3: TGCAGCGTAACTCTAGATACGCAGTATTTT.

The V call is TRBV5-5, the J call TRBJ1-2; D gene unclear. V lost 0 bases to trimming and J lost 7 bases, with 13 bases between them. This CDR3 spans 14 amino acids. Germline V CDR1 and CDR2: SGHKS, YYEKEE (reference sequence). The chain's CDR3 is CASSLAGDTGGYTF. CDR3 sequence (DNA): TGTGCCAGCAGCTTGGCCGGCGATACGGGTGGCTACACCTTC.

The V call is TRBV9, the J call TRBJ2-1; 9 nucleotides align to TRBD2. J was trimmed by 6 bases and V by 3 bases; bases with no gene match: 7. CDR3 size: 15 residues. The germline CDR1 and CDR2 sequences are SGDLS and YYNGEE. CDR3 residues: CASSASGKRSNEQFF. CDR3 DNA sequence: TGTGCCAGCAGCGCTAGCGGGAAAAGAAGCAATGAGCAGTTCTTC.

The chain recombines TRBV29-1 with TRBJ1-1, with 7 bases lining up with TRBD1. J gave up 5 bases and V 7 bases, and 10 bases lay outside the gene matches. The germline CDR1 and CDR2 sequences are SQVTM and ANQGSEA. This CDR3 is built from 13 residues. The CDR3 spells CSDLDRAGTEAFF. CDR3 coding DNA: TGCAGCGATCTTGACAGGGCGGGAACTGAAGCTTTCTTT.

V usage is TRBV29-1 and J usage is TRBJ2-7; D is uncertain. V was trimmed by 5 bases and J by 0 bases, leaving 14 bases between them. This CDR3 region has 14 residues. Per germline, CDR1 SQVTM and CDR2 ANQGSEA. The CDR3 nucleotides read TGCAGCGTTAAGGACGCCGTCGGCTCCTACGAGCAGTACTTC. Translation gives CSVKDAVGSYEQYF.

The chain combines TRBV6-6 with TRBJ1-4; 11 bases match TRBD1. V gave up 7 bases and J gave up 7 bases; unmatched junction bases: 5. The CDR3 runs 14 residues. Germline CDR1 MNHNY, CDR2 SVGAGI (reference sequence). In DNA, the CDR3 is TGTGCCAGCAATTCCGGGACAGGGGGTGAAAAACTGTTTTTT. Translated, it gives CASNSGTGGEKLFF.

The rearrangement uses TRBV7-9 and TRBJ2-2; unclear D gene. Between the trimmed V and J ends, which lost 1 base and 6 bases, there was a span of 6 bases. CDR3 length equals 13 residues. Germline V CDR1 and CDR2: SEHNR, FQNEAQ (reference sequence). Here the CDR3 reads CASSLEQPGELFF. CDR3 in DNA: TGTGCCAGCAGCTTAGAACAGCCCGGGGAGCTGTTTTTT.

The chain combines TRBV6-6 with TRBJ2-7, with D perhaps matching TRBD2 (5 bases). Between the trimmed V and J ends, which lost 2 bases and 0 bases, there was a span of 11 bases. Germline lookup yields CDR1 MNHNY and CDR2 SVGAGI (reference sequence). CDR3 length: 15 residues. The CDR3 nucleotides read TGTGCCAGCAGTTACGTGGGAGCGAGCTCCTACGAGCAGTACTTC. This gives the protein CASSYVGASSYEQYF.